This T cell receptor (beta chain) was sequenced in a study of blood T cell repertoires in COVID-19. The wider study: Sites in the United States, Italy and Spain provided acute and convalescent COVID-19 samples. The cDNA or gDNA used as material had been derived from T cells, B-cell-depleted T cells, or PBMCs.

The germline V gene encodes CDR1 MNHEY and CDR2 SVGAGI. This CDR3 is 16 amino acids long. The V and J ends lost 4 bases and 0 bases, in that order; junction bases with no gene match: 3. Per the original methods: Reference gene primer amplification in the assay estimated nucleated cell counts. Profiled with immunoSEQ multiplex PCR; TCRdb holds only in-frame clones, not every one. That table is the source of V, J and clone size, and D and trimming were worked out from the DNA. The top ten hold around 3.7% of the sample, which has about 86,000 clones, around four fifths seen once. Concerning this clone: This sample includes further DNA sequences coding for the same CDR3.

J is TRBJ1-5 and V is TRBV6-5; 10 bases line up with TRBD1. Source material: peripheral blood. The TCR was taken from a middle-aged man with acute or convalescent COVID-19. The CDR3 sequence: CASSSRDRGSNQPQHF. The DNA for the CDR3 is TGTGCCAGCAGTTCCCGGGACAGGGGTAGCAATCAGCCCCAGCATTTT.